This TCR beta chain appears in the sequencing data of a study of T cell responses to AZD1222 COVID-19 vaccine. With regard to this clone: Antigen: not known.

Trimming took off 3 bases at V and 5 bases at J, with 7 bases between the two ends. This CDR3 has 13 amino acids. Per germline, CDR1 KGHSH and CDR2 LQKENI. The repertoire was sequenced with immunoSEQ multiplex PCR; TCRdb's copy has only in-frame clones and lacks some. The sample records 150,000 to 200,000 clones, about 94% being singletons. General study results and limits: White British people made up most donors, females outnumbered males, and clonal diversity was possibly underestimated.

Sample: peripheral blood, taken on day 0 of AZD1222 vaccination. This TCR derives from an adult in good health. The chain links TRBV18 to TRBJ2-2; possibly TRBD2 for D (5 bases). This CDR3 is CASSPERTGELFF. The CDR3 region has the DNA TGTGCCAGCTCACCGGAGCGGACCGGGGAGCTGTTTTTT.